This TCR beta chain is drawn from a study of technical replicates of blood from a few donors. The CDR3 runs to 13 residues. V lost 1 base, J lost 3 bases, and 3 bases lay in between. Germline lookup yields CDR1 KGHSH and CDR2 LQKENI. The protocol was immunoSEQ multiplex PCR, while the TCRdb copy is restricted to in-frame clones and leaves out a portion. The repertoire holds 95,000 to 100,000 clones, with roughly 95% as singletons. The chain has TRBV18 and TRBJ2-2; D is ambiguous. Sequenced material: T cells isolated from PBMCs. This sequence originates from a human donor in good health. CDR3 region: CASSPRDTGELFF. For the CDR3, the DNA is TGTGCCAGCTCACCACGAGACACCGGGGAGCTGTTTTTT.